Following are 26 T cell receptor beta chains from one sample sequenced in a study of cytomegalovirus exposure and HLA in healthy donors. This PCR relied on a set of 60 Vbeta primers and 13 Jbeta primers. Profiling relied on immunoSEQ multiplex PCR, and the TCRdb table lists in-frame clones only, not all of them. Of roughly 250,000 clones listed, 70% to 90% are singletons. The sample was PBMCs. These receptors were collected from a middle-aged woman in good health and CMV-seropositive.

This clone has more than one count but fewer than ten. The chain combines TRBV7-8 with TRBJ2-1; D gene unclear. CDR3 size: 11 residues. The V end was cut by 5 bases, the J end by 7 bases, with 6 bases between. Germline values: CDR1 SGHVS, CDR2 FQNEAQ. CDR3 in amino acids: CASSIQNEQFF. CDR3 nucleotides: TGTGCCAGCAGCATTCAAAATGAGCAGTTCTTC.

To note about this clone: A junction boundary mismatches the germline segment, possibly from a read error. The CDR3 protein is CASSEWVANTGELFF. For the CDR3, the DNA is TGTGCCAGCAGTGAATGGGTAGCGAATACCGGGGAGCTGTTTTTT. This rearrangement joins TRBV25-1 to TRBJ2-2, with a possible D match to TRBD2 (5 bases). The CDR3 extends over 15 amino acids. Germline-derived CDR1 and CDR2 are MGHDK and SYGVNS.

The chain couples TRBV2 to TRBJ2-2; 7 bases line up with TRBD1. The germline gives CDR1 SNHLY, CDR2 FYNNEI. The CDR3 totals 15 residues. J lost 0 bases, V lost 7 bases, and 5 bases had no gene match. The DNA of the CDR3 is TGTGCCAGCAATTTACAGGGGCCGAACACCGGGGAGCTGTTTTTT. It is translated as CASNLQGPNTGELFF.

This clone has just one count. The chain recombines TRBV27 with TRBJ2-7; 13 positions agree with TRBD2. In germline, CDR1 is MNHEY, CDR2 SMNVEV (reference sequence). V gave up 5 bases and J gave up 4 bases; unmatched junction bases: 5. The CDR3 contains 15 residues. CDR3 DNA sequence: TGTGCCAGCAGTCCCTGGACTAGCGGGAGTTACGAGCAGTACTTC. Encoded protein: CASSPWTSGSYEQYF.

V and J are TRBV7-3 and TRBJ2-7; weak D call: TRBD2 (6 bases). The CDR3 covers 13 residues. Germline V lookup: CDR1 SGHTA, CDR2 FQGTGA. V gave up 8 bases and J gave up 2 bases, with 13 bases separating them. CDR3 region: CASSRDSAYEQYF. The CDR3 nucleotides are TGTGCCAGCTCCCGGGACTCAGCCTACGAGCAGTACTTC.

The V and J genes are TRBV27 and TRBJ2-3, with a tentative D call TRBD1 (6 bases). The CDR3 is made up of 15 amino acids. Germline V CDR1 and CDR2: MNHEY, SMNVEV (reference sequence). V was cut by 5 bases and J by 1 base, with 13 bases left in between. CDR3 in amino acids: CASSPPPGGTDTQYF. CDR3 sequence (DNA): TGTGCCAGCAGTCCCCCCCCAGGGGGCACAGATACGCAGTATTTT.

This clone was recorded a few times. The chain uses TRBV28 and TRBJ2-1; no clear D. This CDR3 is 12 amino acids long. CDR1 and CDR2 (germline): MDHEN, SYDVKM. V lost 2 bases and J 5 bases, leaving 4 bases between the germline ends. The CDR3 nucleotides are TGTGCCAGCAGTTTACTACACAATGAGCAGTTCTTC. The encoded protein is CASSLLHNEQFF.

CDR3 residues: CASSDVGTEAFF. In nucleotides, the CDR3 is TGTGCCAGCAGTGATGTCGGCACTGAAGCTTTCTTT. The chain has TRBV2 and TRBJ1-1, with unresolved D. V dropped 3 bases and J dropped 4 bases, with 6 bases sitting between them. Germline V gives CDR1 SNHLY, CDR2 FYNNEI. The CDR3 runs to 12 residues. Full variable domain (missing parts from reference TRBV2 and TRBJ1-1): EPEVTQTPSHQVTQMGQEVILRCVPISNHLYFYWYRQILGQKVEFLVSFYNNEISEKSEIFDDQFSVERPDGSNFTLKIRSTKLEDSAMYFCASSDVGTEAFFGQGTRLTVV.

This clone was seen only a few times. The chain recombines TRBV19 with TRBJ1-5; TRBD1 aligns across 7 bases. The V gene's germline CDR1 is LNHDA and CDR2 SQIVND (reference sequence). The CDR3 has 15 amino acids. The J segment lost 3 bases and the V segment lost 6 bases, leaving 8 bases of the junction unmatched. The CDR3 protein is CASSLTGALNQPQHF. As DNA, the CDR3 is TGTGCCAGTAGCCTTACAGGGGCCCTCAATCAGCCCCAGCATTTT.

The chain combines TRBV5-1 with TRBJ2-2; tentative D call: TRBD2 (6 bases). V lost 3 bases and J lost 6, with 21 bases in between. The CDR3 consists of 17 residues. Germline V lookup: CDR1 SGHRS, CDR2 YFSETQ. Here the CDR3 DNA reads TGCGCCAGCAGCTACCAAGCTTTAGGACTAAATCCCGGGGAGCTGTTTTTT. Translation: CASSYQALGLNPGELFF. Full variable domain (missing parts from reference TRBV5-1 and TRBJ2-2): KAGVTQTPRYLIKTRGQQVTLSCSPISGHRSVSWYQQTPGQGLQFLFEYFSETQRNKGNFPGRFSGRQFSNSRSEMNVSTLELGDSALYLCASSYQALGLNPGELFFGEGSRLTVL.

This chain connects TRBV4-1 to TRBJ2-3, with 10 positions matching TRBD2. CDR3 length: 16 amino acids. V shed 0 bases and J 5 bases; nucleotides not matched to a gene: 5. Germline V gene lookup returns CDR1 MGHRA and CDR2 YSYEKL. CDR3 DNA: TGCGCCAGCAGCCAAGACACTAGCGGGAACATAGATACGCAGTATTTT. It yields the protein CASSQDTSGNIDTQYF.

V gene TRBV27 combines with J gene TRBJ1-2, with 7 bases aligning to TRBD1. V shed 5 bases and J 6 bases; nucleotides not matched to a gene: 18. This CDR3 contains 17 residues. Germline V CDR1 and CDR2: MNHEY, SMNVEV (reference sequence). The CDR3 coding sequence is TGTGCCAGCAGTCCCAGGGCAGGGGGTATCCCGGTGAATGGCTACACCTTC. Translating gives CASSPRAGGIPVNGYTF.

This clone was found once. The chain is built from TRBV6-1 and TRBJ1-1, with D uncertain. Germline CDR1 is MNHNS and CDR2 is SASEGT. Trimming took off 2 bases at V and 8 bases at J, with 12 bases between the two ends. The CDR3 contains 13 residues. The CDR3: CASSERAREEAFF. CDR3 in DNA: TGTGCCAGCAGTGAAAGGGCCCGGGAGGAAGCTTTCTTT.

The chain has TRBV6-4 and TRBJ2-2, with 8 bases that match TRBD2. V lost 6 bases to trimming and J lost 5 bases; unmatched junction nucleotides: 8. Looked up from germline, CDR1 is MRHNA and CDR2 is SNTAGT. The CDR3 runs 15 residues. The CDR3 here is CASRESGRGTGELFF. For the CDR3, the DNA is TGTGCCAGCAGAGAGAGCGGGAGAGGAACCGGGGAGCTGTTTTTT.

The V call is TRBV30, the J call TRBJ2-3; 7 bases align to TRBD2. The CDR3 totals 11 residues. The germline V gene has CDR1 GTSNPN and CDR2 SVGIG (reference sequence). Trimming cost V 5 bases and J 6 bases; bases outside gene matches: 2. CDR3 DNA: TGTGCCTGGGGTAGCGGGGATACGCAGTATTTT. It encodes CAWGSGDTQYF.

This sequence joins TRBV19 and TRBJ1-2; D possibly corresponds to TRBD1 (5 bases). Germline V lookup: CDR1 LNHDA, CDR2 SQIVND (reference sequence). V lost 6 bases and J lost 4, with 12 bases in between. This CDR3 comprises 13 residues. CDR3 in amino acids: CASSPREGYGYTF. CDR3 bases: TGTGCCAGTAGCCCCAGGGAGGGCTATGGCTACACCTTC.

This chain links TRBV5-3 with TRBJ2-7, with 8 nucleotides matching TRBD1. TRBV5-3 is sorted into the ORF group, with uncertain function. V shed 1 base, J shed 5 bases, and the junction held 8 bases outside the gene matches. The CDR3 length is 15 residues. The chain's CDR3 is CARSLSPGGKDEQYF. Written as DNA, the CDR3 is TGTGCCAGAAGCTTGAGTCCAGGGGGCAAGGACGAGCAGTACTTC.

This chain joins TRBV18 and TRBJ1-1; 7 positions match TRBD1. V dropped 1 base and J dropped 1; count of bases not matched to a gene: 3. The germline V gene encodes CDR1 KGHSH and CDR2 LQKENI. The CDR3 is 15 amino acids. This chain's CDR3 is CASSPRQGGNTEAFF. The DNA for the CDR3 is TGTGCCAGCTCACCACGACAGGGTGGGAACACTGAAGCTTTCTTT.

A few counts support this clone. This chain uses TRBV9 with TRBJ2-1, with 9 positions matching TRBD2. CDR1 is SGDLS, CDR2 YYNGEE, per germline. The V gene end was trimmed by 0 bases and the J gene end by 6 bases; junction bases not matched to a gene: 4. The CDR3 consists of 15 residues. CDR3 in DNA: TGTGCCAGCAGCGTAGTAGCGGGAGACCCCAATGAGCAGTTCTTC. Amino acids: CASSVVAGDPNEQFF.

This sequence joins TRBV28 and TRBJ2-7; weak D call: TRBD2 (5 bases). This CDR3 has 15 amino acids. Germline values: CDR1 MDHEN, CDR2 SYDVKM. Trimming removed 6 bases at V and 5 bases at J, with 20 bases between. CDR3 DNA sequence: TGTGCCAGCAGACTCACTAGATGGAGATCTCACGAGCAGTACTTC. Residues: CASRLTRWRSHEQYF.

This clone was seen once. The chain uses TRBV13 and TRBJ2-1; 9 bases line up with TRBD1. Trimming cost V 5 bases and J 2 bases; bases outside gene matches: 7. CDR1 PRHDT and CDR2 FYEKMQ come from the germline V gene (reference sequence). CDR3 length equals 16 residues. The CDR3 coding sequence is TGTGCCAGCAGCCAGACTACAGGGGGCACCTACAATGAGCAGTTCTTC. The encoded protein is CASSQTTGGTYNEQFF.

The chain recombines TRBV19 with TRBJ2-7; maybe TRBD2 (6 bases). V was clipped by 4 bases and J by 3 bases, with 16 bases between them. Germline V gives CDR1 LNHDA, CDR2 SQIVND (reference sequence). The CDR3 is made up of 15 amino acids. The CDR3 nucleotides are TGTGCCAGTAGTAGTCCGGGGTTAGCGGACTACGAGCAGTACTTC. Amino acid sequence: CASSSPGLADYEQYF.

V gene TRBV11-2 combines with J gene TRBJ2-5; 8 nucleotides match TRBD2. Germline trimming cut 3 bases from V and 5 bases from J; bases unmatched to any gene: 11. The CDR3 is 16 amino acids. Germline V gene data show CDR1 as SGHAT and CDR2 as FQNNGV. CDR3 nucleotide sequence: TGTGCCAGCAGCTTTTTGTCCGGGAGGGGGGGGGAGACCCAGTACTTC. This sequence encodes CASSFLSGRGGETQYF.

The V call is TRBV18, the J call TRBJ2-3, with unresolved D. V lost 4 bases, J lost 2 bases, and 13 bases lay in between. Germline V CDR1 and CDR2: KGHSH, LQKENI. The CDR3 has 15 residues. The CDR3 DNA is TGTGCCAGCTCACGCTATGCTGCTCCCACAGATACGCAGTATTTT. This gives the protein CASSRYAAPTDTQYF.

The gene calls are TRBV11-1 and TRBJ2-3; D gene ambiguous. The V gene lost 3 bases and the J gene lost 6 bases, with 7 bases spanning the gap. CDR1 and CDR2 (germline): SGHAT, FQDESV (reference sequence). The CDR3 runs to 12 residues. CDR3 nucleotides: TGTGCCAGCAGCTTCTCGGAGGATACGCAGTATTTT. Translation gives CASSFSEDTQYF.

The rearrangement joins TRBV28 to TRBJ2-5, with 7 bases aligning to TRBD1. Losses at the gene ends were 0 bases for V and 4 bases for J; bases not matched to a gene: 2. In germline, CDR1 is MDHEN, CDR2 SYDVKM. The CDR3 totals 14 residues. The CDR3 DNA reads as TGTGCCAGCAGTTTATGGGACAGGAGAGAGACCCAGTACTTC. The encoded protein is CASSLWDRRETQYF. The variable domain in full, with the rest retrieved from reference TRBV28 and TRBJ2-5, is DVKVTQSSRYLVKRTGEKVFLECVQDMDHENMFWYRQDPGLGLRLIYFSYDVKMKEKGDIPEGYSVSREKKERFSLILESASTNQTSMYLCASSLWDRRETQYFGPGTRLLVL.